The subject of this entry is one TCR beta chain. What it recognizes is unknown. The CDR3 contains 14 residues. Germline CDR1 MNHEY, CDR2 SVGAGI. This sample was included in a study of CXCR3-negative and CXCR3-positive naive CD8 T cells. Overall study findings and caveats: More hydrophobic TRB CDR3s occurred in CXCR3-positive than in CXCR3-negative naive cells.

The libraries of TRB cDNA were constructed through 5' RACE using UMI labels. Following a re-call of the 5' RACE reads, TCRdb has one entry per CDR3 protein and lacks DNA. The sample includes just under 90,000 distinct CDR3 sequences. The chain couples TRBV6-5 to TRBJ2-7; TCRdb designates TRBD2, a call that cannot be tested without DNA. Material for sequencing was naive CXCR3+ CD8+ T cells from blood. Subset: CD45RO-CCR7+CD27+CD95- naive CD8+ T cells expressing CXCR3 (TNR3+). This TCR came from a human donor in good health. Some clones in this sample may be carry-over from other donors' samples. This CDR3 reads CASSYSGERGEQYF.